This TCR beta chain was retrieved from a study of cytomegalovirus exposure and HLA in healthy donors. Concerning this clone: Its antigen is not known.

Produced via immunoSEQ multiplex PCR; TCRdb's table is partial and in-frame only. The sample has 100,000 to 150,000 clones, about 88% seen once. Study-level points and caveats: The majority of TCR sequences were rare, yet some public TCRs appeared in many donors. Specificity of a few CMV-associated chains for CMV antigens was verified in vitro.

It was the approximately 110-subject validation cohort, separate from the approximately 690-subject first cohort, to which the donors belonged. The origin of this receptor is a woman aged 18-35 years in good health and CMV-seronegative. Source material: PBMCs.

In DNA form, the CDR3 reads TGTGCCAGCAGGCAGGGGGTCTCCACAGATACGCAGTATTTT. Its protein product is CASRQGVSTDTQYF. This rearrangement joins TRBV6-5 to TRBJ2-3; the match to TRBD1 covers 7 bases. Germline V lookup: CDR1 MNHEY, CDR2 SVGAGI. This CDR3 comprises 14 residues. V shed 6 bases, J shed 2 bases, and the junction held 5 bases outside the gene matches.